The clone carrying this TCR beta chain has more than one count but fewer than ten. No antigen is known for it. Compared with germline, one end of the junction differs, possibly owing to a read error. This sample was taken from a study of T-cell reconstitution after alpha-beta-depleted transplantation in children. Findings and limits, study-wide: Several hundred graft clones that had expanded were reportedly the source of alpha-beta T cells about two months after transplant. The main origin of T-cell counts and diversity one year after transplant was newly produced T cells. After transplant, high TCRbeta diversity at day 60 in some patients arose from surviving recipient T cells and thymic progenitors.

The CDR3 totals 14 residues. Germline CDR1 reads SNHLY; CDR2 reads FYNNEI. Preparation of the TCRbeta library was carried out with unique molecular identifiers. Each CDR3 protein gets one entry after TCRdb re-called the PCR reads with MiXCR. This table holds approximately 1,000,000 distinct CDR3 sequences, under 30% found once. Sequencing was performed on PBMCs, mostly from graft donor cells, taken 360 days after TCRalphabeta/CD19-depleted stem cell transplant. This clonotype was sampled from a boy under three years old who had a stem cell transplant for SCID, so the T cells may come from the graft donor. V gene TRBV2 combines with J gene TRBJ1-2; tentatively, D is TRBD1 (6 bases). The CDR3, as DNA: TGTGCCAGCAGCGAAGACAGGCCCAGGGATGGCTACACCTTC. This encodes CASSEDRPRDGYTF.